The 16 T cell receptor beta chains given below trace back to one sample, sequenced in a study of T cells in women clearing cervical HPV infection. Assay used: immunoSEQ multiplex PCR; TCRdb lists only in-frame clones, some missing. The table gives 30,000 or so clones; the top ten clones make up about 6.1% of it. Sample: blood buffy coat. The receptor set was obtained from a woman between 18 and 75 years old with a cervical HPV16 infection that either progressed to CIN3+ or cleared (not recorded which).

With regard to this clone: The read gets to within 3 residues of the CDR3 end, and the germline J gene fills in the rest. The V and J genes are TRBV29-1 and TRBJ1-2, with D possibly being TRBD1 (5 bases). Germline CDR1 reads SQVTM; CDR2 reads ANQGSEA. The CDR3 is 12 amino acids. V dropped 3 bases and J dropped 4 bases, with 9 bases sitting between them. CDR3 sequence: CSVETASYGYTF. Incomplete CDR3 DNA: TGCAGCGTTGAGACAGCGAGCTATGGC.

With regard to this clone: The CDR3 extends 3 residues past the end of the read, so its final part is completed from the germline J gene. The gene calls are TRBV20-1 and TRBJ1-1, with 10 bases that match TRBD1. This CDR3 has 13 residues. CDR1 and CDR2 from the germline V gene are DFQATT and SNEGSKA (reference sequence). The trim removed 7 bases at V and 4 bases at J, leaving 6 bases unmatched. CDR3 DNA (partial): TGCAGTGTCGCCCGGACAGGGGGCACTGAA. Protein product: CSVARTGGTE. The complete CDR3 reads CSVARTGGTEAFF.

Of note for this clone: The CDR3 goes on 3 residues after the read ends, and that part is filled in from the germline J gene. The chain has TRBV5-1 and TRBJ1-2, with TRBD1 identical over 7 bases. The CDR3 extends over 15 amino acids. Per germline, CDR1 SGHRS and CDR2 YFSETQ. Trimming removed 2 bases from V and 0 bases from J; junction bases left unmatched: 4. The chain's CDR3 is CASSLQGPPNYGYTF. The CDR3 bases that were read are TGCGCCAGCAGCTTACAGGGGCCCCCTAACTATGGC.

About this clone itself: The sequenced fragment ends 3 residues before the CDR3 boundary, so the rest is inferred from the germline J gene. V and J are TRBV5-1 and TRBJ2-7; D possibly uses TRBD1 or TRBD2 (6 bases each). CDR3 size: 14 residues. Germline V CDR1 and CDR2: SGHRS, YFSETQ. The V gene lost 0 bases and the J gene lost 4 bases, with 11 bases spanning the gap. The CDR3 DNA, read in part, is TGCGCCAGCAGCTTGGGAGGGGGAGGTTACGAG. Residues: CASSLGGGGYE. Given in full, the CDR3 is CASSLGGGGYEQYF.

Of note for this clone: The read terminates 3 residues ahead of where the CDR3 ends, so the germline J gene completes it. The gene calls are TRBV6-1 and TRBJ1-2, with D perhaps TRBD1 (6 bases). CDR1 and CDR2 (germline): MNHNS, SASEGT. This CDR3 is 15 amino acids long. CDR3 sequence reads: CASSATRDTQRGYTF. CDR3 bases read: TGTGCCAGCAGTGCCACCCGGGACACCCAAAGGGGC.

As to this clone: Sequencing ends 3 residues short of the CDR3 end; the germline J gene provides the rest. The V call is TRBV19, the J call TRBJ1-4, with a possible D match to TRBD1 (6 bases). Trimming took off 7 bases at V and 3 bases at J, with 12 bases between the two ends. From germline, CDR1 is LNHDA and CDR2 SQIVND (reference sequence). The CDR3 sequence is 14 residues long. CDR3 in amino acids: CASMTGTPNEKLFF. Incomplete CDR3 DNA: TGTGCCAGTATGACCGGGACACCTAATGAAAAA.

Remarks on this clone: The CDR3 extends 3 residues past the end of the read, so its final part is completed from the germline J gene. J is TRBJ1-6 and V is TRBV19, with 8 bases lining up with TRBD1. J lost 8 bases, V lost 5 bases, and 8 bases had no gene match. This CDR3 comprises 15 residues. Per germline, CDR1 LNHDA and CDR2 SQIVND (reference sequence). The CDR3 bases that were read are TGTGCCAGTAGTTGGTCGGACAGGGATGATTCACCC. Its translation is CASSWSDRDDSP. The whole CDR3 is CASSWSDRDDSPLHF.

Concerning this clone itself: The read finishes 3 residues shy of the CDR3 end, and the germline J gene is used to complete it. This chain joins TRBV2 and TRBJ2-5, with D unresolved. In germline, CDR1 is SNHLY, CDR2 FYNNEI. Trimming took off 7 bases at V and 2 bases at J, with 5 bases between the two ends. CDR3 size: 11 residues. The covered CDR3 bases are TGTGCCAGCACAGATCAAGAGACC. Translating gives CASTDQET. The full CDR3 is CASTDQETQYF.

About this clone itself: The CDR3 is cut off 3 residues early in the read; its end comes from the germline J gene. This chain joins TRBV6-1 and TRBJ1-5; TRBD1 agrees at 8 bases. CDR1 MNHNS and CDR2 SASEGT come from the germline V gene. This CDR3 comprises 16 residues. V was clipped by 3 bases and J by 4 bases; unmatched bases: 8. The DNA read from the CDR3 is TGTGCCAGCAGTGATGTCACAGGGACAGGTAATCAGCCC. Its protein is CASSDVTGTGNQP. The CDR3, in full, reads CASSDVTGTGNQPQHF.

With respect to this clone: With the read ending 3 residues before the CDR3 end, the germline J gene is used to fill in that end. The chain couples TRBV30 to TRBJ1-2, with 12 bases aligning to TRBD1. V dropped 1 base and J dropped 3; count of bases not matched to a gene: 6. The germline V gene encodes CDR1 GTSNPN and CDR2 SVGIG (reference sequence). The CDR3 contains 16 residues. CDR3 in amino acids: CAWSGGTGGWDYGYTF. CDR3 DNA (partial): TGTGCCTGGAGTGGGGGGACAGGGGGCTGGGACTATGGC. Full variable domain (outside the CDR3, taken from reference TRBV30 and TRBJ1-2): SQTIHQWPATLVQPVGSPLSLECTVEGTSNPNLYWYRQAAGRGLQLLFYSVGIGQISSEVPQNLSASRPQDRQFILSSKKLLLSDSGFYLCAWSGGTGGWDYGYTFGSGTRLTVV.

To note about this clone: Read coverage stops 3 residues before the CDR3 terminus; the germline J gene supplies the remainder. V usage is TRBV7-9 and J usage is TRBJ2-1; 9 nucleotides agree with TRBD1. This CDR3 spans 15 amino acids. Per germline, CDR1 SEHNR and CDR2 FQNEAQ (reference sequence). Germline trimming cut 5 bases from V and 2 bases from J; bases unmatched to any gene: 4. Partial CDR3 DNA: TGTGCCAGCAGCCAGGGGGACAGGGCCTACAATGAG. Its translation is CASSQGDRAYNE. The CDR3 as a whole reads CASSQGDRAYNEQFF.

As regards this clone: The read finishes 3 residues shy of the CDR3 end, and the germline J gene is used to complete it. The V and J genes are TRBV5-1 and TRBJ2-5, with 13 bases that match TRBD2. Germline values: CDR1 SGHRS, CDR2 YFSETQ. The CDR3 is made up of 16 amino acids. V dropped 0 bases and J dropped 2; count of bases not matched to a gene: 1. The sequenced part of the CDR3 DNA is TGCGCCAGCAGCTTGGGGACTAGCGGGGGTCAAGAGACC. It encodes CASSLGTSGGQET. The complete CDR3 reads CASSLGTSGGQETQYF.

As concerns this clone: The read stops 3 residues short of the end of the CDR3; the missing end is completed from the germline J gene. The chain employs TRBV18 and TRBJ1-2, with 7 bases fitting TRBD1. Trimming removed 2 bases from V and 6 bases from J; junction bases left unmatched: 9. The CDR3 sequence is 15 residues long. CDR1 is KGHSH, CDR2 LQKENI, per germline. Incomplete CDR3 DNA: TGTGCCAGCTCACCAAGGTCAGGGGGGTTCGATGGC. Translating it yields CASSPRSGGFDG. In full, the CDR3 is CASSPRSGGFDGYTF.

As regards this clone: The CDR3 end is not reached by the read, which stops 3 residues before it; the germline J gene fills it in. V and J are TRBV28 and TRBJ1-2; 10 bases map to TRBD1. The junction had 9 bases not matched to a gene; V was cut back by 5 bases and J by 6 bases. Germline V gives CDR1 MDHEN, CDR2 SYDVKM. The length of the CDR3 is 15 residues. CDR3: CASSTPGQGKDGYTF. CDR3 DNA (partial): TGTGCCAGCAGTACTCCGGGACAGGGGAAGGATGGC.

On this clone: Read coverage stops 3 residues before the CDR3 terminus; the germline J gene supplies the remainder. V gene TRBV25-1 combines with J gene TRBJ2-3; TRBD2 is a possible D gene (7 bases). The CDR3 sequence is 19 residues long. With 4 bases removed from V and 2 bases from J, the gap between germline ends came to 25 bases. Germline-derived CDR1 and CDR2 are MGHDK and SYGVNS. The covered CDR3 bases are TGTGCCAGCAGTGCAGAAGGGGGGGGGCGGTTTCAGTTCACAGATACG. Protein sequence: CASSAEGGGRFQFTDT. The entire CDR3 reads CASSAEGGGRFQFTDTQYF.

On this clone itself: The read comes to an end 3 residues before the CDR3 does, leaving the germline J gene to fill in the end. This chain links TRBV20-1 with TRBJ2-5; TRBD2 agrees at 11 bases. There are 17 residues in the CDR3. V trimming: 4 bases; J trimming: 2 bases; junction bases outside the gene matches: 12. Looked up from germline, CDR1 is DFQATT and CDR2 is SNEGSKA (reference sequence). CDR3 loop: CSAISGGAFSGQETQYF. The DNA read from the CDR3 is TGCAGTGCTATTAGCGGGGGGGCCTTTTCGGGGCAAGAGACC.